Sequencing of this TCR beta chain was carried out in a study of cytomegalovirus exposure and HLA in healthy donors (TCRdb year 2017). At the level of the whole study: An earlier analysis of about 560 of the donors reported about 280 Gb of sequence data and 95 million to 120 million unique TCR beta sequences obtained from approximately 180 million T cells. About 320 gigabases of sequencing data and around 87 million unique TCR sequences were included in an early release covering 550 to 650 HLA-typed donors. Among the approximately 430 genotyped donors, approximately 77% belonged to the genetic ancestry cluster associated with self-reported Caucasian donors. The study aimed to test whether signatures of past pathogen exposure could be identified by cataloging public T cell receptors. The study profiled the T cell repertoires of 550 to 700 subjects by immunosequencing and related them to cytomegalovirus serostatus. A separate validation cohort of roughly 120 different subjects was used in addition to the 666-subject first cohort. To predict cytomegalovirus infection status, the study brought together high-throughput TCR immunosequencing, statistical association of individual TCRs with disease status, and machine learning. A later analysis re-analyzed previously published TCR beta repertoires from about 730 donors and added high-resolution HLA genotyping to study TCR occurrence patterns. Rather than drawing on any new phenotypic data, the later analysis identified candidate immune exposures from TCR beta sequences and the way those sequences occurred across donors. An earlier analysis of about 600 of the donors used high-throughput TCR beta sequencing to judge whether each TCR beta V gene segment behaved as functional or pseudogenic. Alongside the repertoire data, information on donor age, sex, ethnicity and CMV serostatus was compiled. A later genetic analysis used genome-wide SNP genotypes for 398 of the 666 donors, treating that subset as a discovery cohort. Every repertoire in the discovery cohort had been generated on one and the same sequencing platform. Both class I and class II loci were covered by HLA typing, at four-digit resolution. The number of donors typed differed by locus, with roughly 629-640 for A, B, C, DRB1 and DQB1, around 500 for DQA1, about 610 for DPA1, and approximately 470 for DPB1. Roughly 5 DR-DQ haplotypes were handled as single units for association and clustering, since linkage in the cohort was strong. Across 398 genotyped donors of the cohort, an average of 235,054 unique TCR beta nucleotide sequences per donor were sequenced, and roughly 17% of those sequences were non-productive. Points the paper makes about the study in general: The sequencing pipeline was judged likely to have produced a cluster of highly shared sequence variants as a technical artifact. Some IMGT-functional V segments, including TRBV6-2 and TRBV6-3, could not be told apart with the 87-base-pair reads, so those segments were excluded. In an earlier analysis of fewer than 700 of the donors, most TCR beta V segments appeared in productive rearrangements about 87% or about 30% of the time, broadly matching IMGT annotations. The study listed 164 TCR beta chains as associated with cytomegalovirus. An association between a missense DCLRE1C variant and V-gene and J-gene trimming of TCR beta chains was found in a later genetic analysis and replicated in an independent cohort. Sequencing depth was assumed to be roughly uniform across donors in the presence/absence analyses, though that assumption may not hold. Correlated functional status among segregating V segments might be attributable to linkage disequilibrium, but an unknown experimental factor could not be ruled out. In vitro tests confirmed that a few of the cytomegalovirus-associated TCR beta chains recognize cytomegalovirus antigens. Cytomegalovirus status was reported to be diagnosed by the classifier with high specificity and sensitivity in both the original and validation cohorts. A later analysis found that HLA-associated TCR beta chains were more clonally expanded and had lower generation probabilities than equally common non-associated chains. When HLA alleles, especially DR and DQ, strongly co-occurred, attributing TCR associations to individual alleles was difficult. For the cohort, immune exposure information was limited to CMV serostatus. Most TCR sequences were seen in very few donors, while some public TCRs were found in many individuals. Several of the top co-occurrence clusters appeared to be linked to parvovirus B19, influenza, CMV and Epstein-Barr virus, according to a later analysis. A further reported finding was that TCR beta sequences accurately predicted the HLA-A and HLA-B alleles for most subjects in the first cohort. Because HLA typing was unavailable for some donors at each locus, only the typed subset was used in association tests. According to a later analysis, most CMV-associated TCR beta chains appeared to be HLA-restricted, and the HLA associations seemed to be driven largely by CMV exposure. In this cohort, only TCR beta chains were sequenced, and detectable features were limited by the absence of alpha or paired-chain data. In a later analysis, 16,951 TCR beta sequences were associated with specific HLA alleles at a false discovery rate of 0.05. The earlier analysis of nearly 600 of the donors excluded roughly 17 rarely observed V segments, including chromosome 9 orphons, because counts were too low. The authors suggested that the approach could potentially be generalized to other disease states and immunological phenotypes. In a later genetic analysis, fewer N-insertions in productive TCRs were reported among donors in an Asian-associated ancestry cluster than the approximately 670-donor mean. A later analysis found that TCR association rates varied across HLA loci, with DRB1 alleles showing the most associated TCRs and HLA-C alleles the fewest.

The protocol used for the library was the immunoSEQ multiplex PCR assay. For the multiplex PCR, a mixture combining 60 forward primers for TCR Vbeta segments and 13 reverse primers for TCR Jbeta segments was used. Amplification of the CDR3 region of rearranged TCR beta genes was performed with a multiplex PCR assay on genomic DNA. On the Illumina HiSeq System, the amplified TCR beta libraries were sequenced as 87-base-pair reads. In the paper's pipeline: In a later analysis, 80 million or so unique TCR beta chains were counted across the roughly 610 repertoires, and roughly 11 million of these chains were shared by at least two donors. Raw reads were error-corrected and collapsed into unique sequences by a nearest-neighbor algorithm in which closely related sequences were merged to remove PCR and sequencing errors. CDR3 sequences were aligned to IMGT reference sequences to assign V, D and J gene segments. For a sequence to be retained, at least a six-nucleotide match to both a V gene segment and a J gene segment was required. Rearrangements were called productive when the CDR3 lacked stop codons and stayed in frame with V and J; all others were non-productive. CDR3 was defined by IMGT convention, running from the second conserved V-encoded cysteine to the conserved J-encoded phenylalanine. The earlier analysis of about 620 of the donors excluded sequences that lacked an unambiguous match to a single V gene segment. An earlier analysis of several hundred of the donors called V segments functional above 56.7% productive rearrangements and segregating when the between-donor standard deviation exceeded 5%. To diagnose cytomegalovirus status from the catalog of TCR beta chain sequences, a statistical classification framework was built. In a later analysis, TCR nucleotide sequences were compared against IMGT/GENE-DB human TR gene sequences so that V and J genes could be assigned. A later analysis assigned CDR3 sequences and most-parsimonious VDJ recombination scenarios with the TCRdist pipeline. In a later analysis, each TCR beta chain was defined by its CDR3 amino acid sequence together with its V-gene family, and reads lacking a unique V-gene family were excluded. To address suspected cross-contamination and a sequencing artifact, a later analysis removed some 620 highly shared, low-generation-probability nucleotide sequences. For each public chain, a later analysis derived a clonal expansion index from normalized ranks of inferred template counts within each repertoire. Generation probabilities in a later analysis came from a VDJ recombination model fitted to out-of-frame rearrangements, and those results were checked against IGoR. In a later analysis, hypergeometric tests were used to score TCR-TCR, TCR-HLA and TCR-CMV co-occurrence, with a repertoire-size bias correction applied to TCR pairs. A later analysis estimated false discovery rates by permuting HLA or CMV assignments 20 times. In a later analysis, co-occurring TCRs were grouped using DBSCAN, with TCRdist sequence similarity added in when clustering inside HLA-allele-positive subsets. Co-occurrence clustering excluded repertoires with fewer than 30,000 or more than 120,000 public chains, plus five with anomalous nucleotide sharing. TCRdb took over this immuneACCESS table, retaining in-frame rearrangements with V and J assigned. Such tables are incomplete; in checked studies, under half of the missing clones stem from an unresolved V gene, and the remainder is unexplained. The DNA gave D and trimming, while V, J and clone size come from that table. This sample's clone table shows fewer than 150,000 clones. The ten top clones hold approximately 2.4% of the sample.

The cohort was made up of hundreds of healthy bone marrow donors. At the time of sampling, all cohort members were nominally healthy, though unrecorded immune exposures were likely present. The donor tested CMV seronegative and was one of the 352 seronegative cohort members. A peripheral blood sample was collected from each donor, and TCR beta sequencing was performed on peripheral blood mononuclear cells. Genomic DNA was extracted from the blood cell samples with the Qiagen DNeasy Blood Extraction Kit. As concerns this clone: What antigen it recognizes has not been identified.

The CDR1 and CDR2 encoded by the germline V gene (reference sequence) are LNHDA and SQIVND. The germline ends are 15 bases apart after V is trimmed by 6 bases and J by 7 bases. The CDR3 measures 14 amino acids from cysteine to phenylalanine. Only CDR3 DNA remains: 42 bases, in frame from the first base. This chain is built from TRBV19 and TRBJ1-4; the best D guess is TRBD1, with 6 bases matching. The sequenced sample was PBMCs. The source is a man aged 35-49 years in good health and CMV-seronegative. The CDR3 region has the sequence CASRYSGTREKLFF. The DNA sequence reads TGTGCCAGTAGATATTCCGGGACACGTGAAAAACTGTTTTTT. The reference TRBV19 and TRBJ1-4 proteins fill in what lies around the CDR3, so the full variable domain reads DGGITQSPKYLFRKEGQNVTLSCEQNLNHDAMYWYRQDPGQGLRLIYYSQIVNDFQKGDIAEGYSVSREKKESFPLTVTSAQKNPTAFYLCASRYSGTREKLFFGSGTQLSVL.